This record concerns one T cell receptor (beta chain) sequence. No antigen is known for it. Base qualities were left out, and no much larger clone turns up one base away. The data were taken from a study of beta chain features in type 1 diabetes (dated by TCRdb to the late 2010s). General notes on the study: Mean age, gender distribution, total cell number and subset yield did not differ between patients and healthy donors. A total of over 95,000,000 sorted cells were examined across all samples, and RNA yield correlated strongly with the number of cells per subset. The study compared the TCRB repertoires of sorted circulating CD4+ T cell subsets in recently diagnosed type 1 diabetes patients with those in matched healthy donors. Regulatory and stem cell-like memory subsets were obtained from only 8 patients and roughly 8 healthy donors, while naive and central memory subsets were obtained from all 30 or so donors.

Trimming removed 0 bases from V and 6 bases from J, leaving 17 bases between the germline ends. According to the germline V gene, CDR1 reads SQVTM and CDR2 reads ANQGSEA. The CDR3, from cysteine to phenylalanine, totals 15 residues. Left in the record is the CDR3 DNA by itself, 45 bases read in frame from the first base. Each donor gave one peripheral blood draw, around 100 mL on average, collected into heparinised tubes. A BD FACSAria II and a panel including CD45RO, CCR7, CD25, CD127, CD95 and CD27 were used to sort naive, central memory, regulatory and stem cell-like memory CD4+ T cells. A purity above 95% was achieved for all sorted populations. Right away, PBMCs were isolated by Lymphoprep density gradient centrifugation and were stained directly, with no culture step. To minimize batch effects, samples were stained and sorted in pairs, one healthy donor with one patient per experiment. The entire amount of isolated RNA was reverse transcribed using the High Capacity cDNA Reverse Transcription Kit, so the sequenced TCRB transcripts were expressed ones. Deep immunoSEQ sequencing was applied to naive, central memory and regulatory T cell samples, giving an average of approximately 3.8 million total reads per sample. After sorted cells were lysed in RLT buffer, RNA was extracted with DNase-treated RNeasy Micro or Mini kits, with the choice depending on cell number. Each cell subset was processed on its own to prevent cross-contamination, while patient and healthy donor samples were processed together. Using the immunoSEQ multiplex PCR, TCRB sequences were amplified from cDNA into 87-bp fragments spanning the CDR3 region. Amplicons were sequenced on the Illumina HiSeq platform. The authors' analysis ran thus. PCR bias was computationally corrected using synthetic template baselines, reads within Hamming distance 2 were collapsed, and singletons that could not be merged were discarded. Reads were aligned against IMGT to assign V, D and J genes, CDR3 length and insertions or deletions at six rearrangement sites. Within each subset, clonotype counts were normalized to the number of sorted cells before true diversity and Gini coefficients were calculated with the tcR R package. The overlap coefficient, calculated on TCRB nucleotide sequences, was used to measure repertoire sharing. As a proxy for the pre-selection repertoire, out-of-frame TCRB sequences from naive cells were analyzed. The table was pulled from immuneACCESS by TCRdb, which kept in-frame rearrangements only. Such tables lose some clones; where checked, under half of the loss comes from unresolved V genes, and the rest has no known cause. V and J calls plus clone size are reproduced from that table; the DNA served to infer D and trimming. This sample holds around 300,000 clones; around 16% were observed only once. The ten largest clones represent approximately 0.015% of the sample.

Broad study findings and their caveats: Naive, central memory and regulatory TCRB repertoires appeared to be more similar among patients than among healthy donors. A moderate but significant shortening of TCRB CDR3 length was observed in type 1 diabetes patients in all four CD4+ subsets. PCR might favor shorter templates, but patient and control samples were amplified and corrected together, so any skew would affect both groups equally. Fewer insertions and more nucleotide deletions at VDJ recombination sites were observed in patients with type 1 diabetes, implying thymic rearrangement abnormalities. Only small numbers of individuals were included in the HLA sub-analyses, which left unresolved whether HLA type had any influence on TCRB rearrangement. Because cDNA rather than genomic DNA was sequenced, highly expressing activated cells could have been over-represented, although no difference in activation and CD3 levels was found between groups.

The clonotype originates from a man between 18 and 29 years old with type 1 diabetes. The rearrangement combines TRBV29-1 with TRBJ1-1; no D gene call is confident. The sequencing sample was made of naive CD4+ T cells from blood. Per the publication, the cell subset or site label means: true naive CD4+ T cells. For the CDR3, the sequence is CSVEDPGRKRSEAFF. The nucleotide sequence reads TGCAGCGTTGAAGATCCTGGGAGAAAAAGGTCTGAAGCTTTCTTT.